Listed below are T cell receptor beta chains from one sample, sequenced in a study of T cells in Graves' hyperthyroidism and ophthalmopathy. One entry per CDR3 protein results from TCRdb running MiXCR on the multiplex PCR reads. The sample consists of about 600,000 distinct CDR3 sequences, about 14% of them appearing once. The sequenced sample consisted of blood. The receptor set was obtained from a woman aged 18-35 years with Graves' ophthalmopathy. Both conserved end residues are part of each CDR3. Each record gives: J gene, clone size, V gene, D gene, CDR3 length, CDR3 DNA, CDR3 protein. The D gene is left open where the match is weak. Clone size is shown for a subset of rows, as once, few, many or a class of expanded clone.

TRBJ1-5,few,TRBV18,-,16,TGTGCCAGCTCCCTCGACAGCCCGACGAGCAATCAGCCCCAGCATTTT,CASSLDSPTSNQPQHF
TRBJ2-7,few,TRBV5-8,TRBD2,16,TGTGCCAGCAGCTTGTTAGGCCTAGCGGGCCTCGCCGAGCAGTACTTC,CASSLLGLAGLAEQYF
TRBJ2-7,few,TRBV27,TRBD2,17,TGTGCCAGCAGTTTTCGCCTAGCGGGACTGACATCCTACGAGCAGTACTTC,CASSFRLAGLTSYEQYF
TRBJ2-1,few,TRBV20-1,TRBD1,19,TGCAGTGCTAGAAAACACCCTATACTGACAGGGGGCTTGTACAATGAGCAGTTCTTC,CSARKHPILTGGLYNEQFF
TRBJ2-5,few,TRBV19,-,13,TGTGCCTCTCGGGGCCTTTCCGGAGAGACCCAGTACTTC,CASRGLSGETQYF
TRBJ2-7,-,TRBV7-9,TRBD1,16,TGTGCCAGCAGCTCGCCCCCGGACAGGGAATCCTACGAGCAGTACTTC,CASSSPPDRESYEQYF
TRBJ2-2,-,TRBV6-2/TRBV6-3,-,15,TGTGCCAGCAGCCGATCCGGGACCTGGGGCGGGGAGCTGTTTTTT,CASSRSGTWGGELFF
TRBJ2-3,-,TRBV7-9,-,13,TGTGCCAGCAGCCCCCTAGGGTCAGATACGCAGTATTTT,CASSPLGSDTQYF
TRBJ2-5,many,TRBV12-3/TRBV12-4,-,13,TGTGCCAGCAGTTTAGATGTTCTGGAGACCCAGTACTTC,CASSLDVLETQYF
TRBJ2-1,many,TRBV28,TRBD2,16,TGTGCCAGCAGTCTCGTAGCGGGAGGAGCGGGTAGTGAGCAGTTCTTC,CASSLVAGGAGSEQFF
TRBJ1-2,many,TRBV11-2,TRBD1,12,TGTGCCAGCAGCAGACAGGGGGATGGCTACACCTTC,CASSRQGDGYTF
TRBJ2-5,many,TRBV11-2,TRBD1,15,TGTGCCAGCAGCCCCAGTCCCGGGACAGCCAAGACCCAGTACTTC,CASSPSPGTAKTQYF
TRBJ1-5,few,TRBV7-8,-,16,TGTGCCAGCAGCTTAGAAAGGGTGCTGGGCAATCAGCCCCAGCATTTT,CASSLERVLGNQPQHF
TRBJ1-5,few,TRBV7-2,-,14,TGTGCCAGCAGCTTCTCCCATCCACGACAGCCCCAGCATTTT,CASSFSHPRQPQHF
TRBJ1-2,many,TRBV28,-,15,TGTGCCAGCAGTCCTCTAGGGACCTCGAACTATGGCTACACCTTC,CASSPLGTSNYGYTF
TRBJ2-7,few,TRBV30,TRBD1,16,TGTGCCTGGAGTGCCCCGGGACAGGGGGCGGGGTACGAGCAGTACTTC,CAWSAPGQGAGYEQYF
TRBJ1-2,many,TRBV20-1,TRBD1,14,TGCAGTGCTACCGAGGACAGGGGGGATATCGGCTACACCTTC,CSATEDRGDIGYTF
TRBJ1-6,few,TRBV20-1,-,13,TGCAGTGCCGGTGGGGACACCGATTCACCCCTCCACTTT,CSAGGDTDSPLHF
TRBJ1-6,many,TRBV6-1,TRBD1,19,TGTGCCAGCAGTCGGACAGGGGCCCCAACCAGCTCCTATAATTCACCCCTCCACTTT,CASSRTGAPTSSYNSPLHF
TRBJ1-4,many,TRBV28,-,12,TGTGCCAGCAGTTTTTCAGGGGAAAAACTGTTTTTT,CASSFSGEKLFF